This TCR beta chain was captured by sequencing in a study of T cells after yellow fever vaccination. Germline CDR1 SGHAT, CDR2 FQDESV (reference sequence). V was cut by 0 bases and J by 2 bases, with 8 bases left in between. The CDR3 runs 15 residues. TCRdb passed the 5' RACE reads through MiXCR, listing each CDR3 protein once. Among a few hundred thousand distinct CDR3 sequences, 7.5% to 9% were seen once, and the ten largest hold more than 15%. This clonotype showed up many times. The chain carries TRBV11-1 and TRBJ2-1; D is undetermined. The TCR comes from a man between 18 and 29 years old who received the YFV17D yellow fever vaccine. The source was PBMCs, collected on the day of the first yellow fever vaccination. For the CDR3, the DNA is TGTGCCAGCAGCTTAGCGACGACGACCTACAATGAGCAGTTCTTC. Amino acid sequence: CASSLATTTYNEQFF.